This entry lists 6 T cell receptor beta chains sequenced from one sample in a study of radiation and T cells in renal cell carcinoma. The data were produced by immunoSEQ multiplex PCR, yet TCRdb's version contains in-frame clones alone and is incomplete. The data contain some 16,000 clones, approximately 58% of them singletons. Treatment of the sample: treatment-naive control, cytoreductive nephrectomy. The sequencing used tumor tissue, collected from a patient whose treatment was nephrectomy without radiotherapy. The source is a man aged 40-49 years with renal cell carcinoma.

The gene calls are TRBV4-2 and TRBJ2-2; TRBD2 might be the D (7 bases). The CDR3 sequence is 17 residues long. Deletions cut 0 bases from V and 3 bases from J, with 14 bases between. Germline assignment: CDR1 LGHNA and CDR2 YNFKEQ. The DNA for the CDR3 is TGTGCCAGCAGCCAAGATCTGAGGGGGGGCCACACCGGGGAGCTGTTTTTT. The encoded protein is CASSQDLRGGHTGELFF.

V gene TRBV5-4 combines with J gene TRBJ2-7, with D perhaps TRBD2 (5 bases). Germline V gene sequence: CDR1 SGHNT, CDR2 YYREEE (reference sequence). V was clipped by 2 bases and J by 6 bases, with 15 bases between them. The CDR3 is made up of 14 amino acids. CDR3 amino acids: CASSFPGSRREQYF. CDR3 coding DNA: TGTGCCAGCAGCTTTCCGGGGAGCCGGCGCGAGCAGTACTTC. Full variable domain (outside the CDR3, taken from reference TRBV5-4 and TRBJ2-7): ETGVTQSPTHLIKTRGQQVTLRCSSQSGHNTVSWYQQALGQGPQFIFQYYREEENGRGNFPPRFSGLQFPNYSSELNVNALELDDSALYLCASSFPGSRREQYFGPGTRLTVT.

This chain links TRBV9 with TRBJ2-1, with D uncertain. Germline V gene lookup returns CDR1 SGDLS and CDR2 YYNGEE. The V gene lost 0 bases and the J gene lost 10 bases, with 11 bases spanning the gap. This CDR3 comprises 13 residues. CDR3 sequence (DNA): TGTGCCAGCAGCGTAGGAGTGGGCCTAGAGCAGTTCTTC. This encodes CASSVGVGLEQFF.

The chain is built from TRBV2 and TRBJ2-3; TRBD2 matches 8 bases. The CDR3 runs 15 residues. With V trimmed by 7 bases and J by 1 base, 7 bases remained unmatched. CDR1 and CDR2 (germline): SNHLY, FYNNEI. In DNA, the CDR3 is TGTGCCAGCAACCCTACGGGGGGGGGCACAGATACGCAGTATTTT. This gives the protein CASNPTGGGTDTQYF.

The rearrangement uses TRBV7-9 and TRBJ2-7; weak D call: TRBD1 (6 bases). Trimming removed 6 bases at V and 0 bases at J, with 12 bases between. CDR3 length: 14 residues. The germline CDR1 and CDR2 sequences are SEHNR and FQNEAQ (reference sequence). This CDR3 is CASSGTSSSYEQYF. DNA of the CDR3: TGTGCCAGCAGTGGGACATCCAGCTCCTACGAGCAGTACTTC.

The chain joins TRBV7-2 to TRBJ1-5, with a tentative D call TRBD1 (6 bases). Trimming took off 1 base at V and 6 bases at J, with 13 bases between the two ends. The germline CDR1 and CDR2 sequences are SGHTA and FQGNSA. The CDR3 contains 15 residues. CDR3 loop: CASSLDPGQSQPQHF. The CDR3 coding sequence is TGTGCCAGCAGCTTAGATCCGGGACAAAGTCAGCCCCAGCATTTT.